This TCR beta chain was captured in a study of blood T cell repertoires in COVID-19. As for the study in general: PBMCs, B-cell-depleted T cells, or T cells were the source of the cDNA or gDNA that made up the material.

A few counts support this clone. The CDR3 covers 19 residues. V gave up 6 bases and J gave up 1 base; unmatched junction bases: 13. Germline CDR1 is SGHTA and CDR2 is FQGTGA. Participants were aged 18 to 89 years, lived in 24 US areas, and enrolled virtually. This table comes from immunoSEQ multiplex PCR, and its TCRdb copy is limited to in-frame clones, with some not included. The sample records over 200,000 clones, around 84% being singletons. The chain is built from TRBV7-3 and TRBJ2-2; 11 bases map to TRBD2. Sequencing was performed on PBMCs or T cells enriched from blood (not recorded which). This TCR came from a woman aged 40-49 years who had recovered from COVID-19. The CDR3 DNA sequence: TGTGCCAGCAGTCCTAGTAGCGGGAGGGCCCAAGGGAACACCGGGGAGCTGTTTTTT. It encodes CASSPSSGRAQGNTGELFF.